The present T cell receptor beta chain was sequenced within a study of blood T cell repertoires in COVID-19. Germline V gives CDR1 MNHEY, CDR2 SVGAGI. The length of the CDR3 is 15 residues. V gave up 6 bases and J gave up 1 base; unmatched junction bases: 6. The repertoire was sequenced with immunoSEQ multiplex PCR; TCRdb's copy has only in-frame clones and lacks some. Of about 400,000 clones detected, around 87% appear once; the ten largest clones hold approximately 9.3%. Donors were grouped by their self-reported clinical history. V and J are TRBV6-5 and TRBJ2-3, with 8 positions matching TRBD2. Sequenced sample: PBMCs or T cells enriched from blood (not recorded which). The TCR originated in a woman between 45 and 65 years old who had recovered from COVID-19. The CDR3 sequence: CASRMLAGRTDTQYF. The CDR3 DNA reads TGTGCCAGCAGAATGCTAGCGGGTCGCACAGATACGCAGTATTTT.